The sample holds a few counts of the clone carrying this T cell receptor (beta chain). TCRbeta library preparation incorporated unique molecular identifiers. TCRdb reprocessed the PCR reads with MiXCR, giving one entry per CDR3 protein. This table holds approximately 390,000 distinct CDR3 sequences, around 9.9% found once. This record comes from a study of T-cell reconstitution after alpha-beta-depleted transplantation in children. The clonotype comes from a human donor who donated a stem cell graft to a child with acute myeloid leukemia. The sequenced sample was PBMCs from the stem cell graft donor, obtained from the stem cell graft.

DNA of the CDR3: TGCAGTGCTAGAGATCCAGGGTGGGGTGGCTACACCTTC. It codes for CSARDPGWGGYTF. The V call is TRBV20-1, the J call TRBJ1-2; the D gene is possibly TRBD1 (5 bases). Trimming shortened V by 0 bases and J by 7 bases, and 12 bases separated the two germline ends. Germline V gives CDR1 DFQATT, CDR2 SNEGSKA (reference sequence). The CDR3 is 13 amino acids.